This entry is about one T cell receptor beta chain. CDR3 length: 17 residues. Germline CDR1 reads GTSNPN; CDR2 reads SVGIG (reference sequence). Trimming at V came to 2 bases and at J to 1 base, leaving 7 bases not matched to a gene. The treatment here: roughly 20 received Ad26.COV2.S at low or high dose, single or two shots; about 5 received placebo; per-sample allocation not given. Sampling occurred on day 63 after the first vaccine or placebo injection. Profiling relied on immunoSEQ multiplex PCR, and the TCRdb table lists in-frame clones only, not all of them. The sample records about 400,000 clones, over 75% being singletons. This sample was included in a study of Ad26.COV2.S vaccination and SARS-CoV-2 variants. Study at large: In the study, Ad26.COV2.S was injected intramuscularly once, or twice 56 days apart.

The receptor was isolated from a person between 18 and 59 years old who received the Ad26.COV2.S COVID-19 vaccine or a placebo. The material sequenced was peripheral blood, taken in a trial of Ad26.COV2.S vaccine versus placebo. The chain is built from TRBV30 and TRBJ2-6; 8 bases are a match to TRBD1. The CDR3, as DNA: TGTGCCTGGAGTAGAGGACAGGGATGGTCTGGGGCCAACGTCCTGACTTTC. Protein: CAWSRGQGWSGANVLTF. Looking up the rest from reference TRBV30 and TRBJ2-6 gives the full variable domain: SQTIHQWPATLVQPVGSPLSLECTVEGTSNPNLYWYRQAAGRGLQLLFYSVGIGQISSEVPQNLSASRPQDRQFILSSKKLLLSDSGFYLCAWSRGQGWSGANVLTFGAGSRLTVL.